This entry lists 26 T cell receptor beta chains sequenced from one sample in a study of beta chain features in type 1 diabetes. Overall study findings and caveats: Significant though moderate, a shortening of TCRB CDR3s appeared in all four CD4+ subsets of Type 1 diabetes patients.

Sequencing targeted expressed TCRB transcripts, as all isolated RNA had been reverse transcribed. The table came from immunoSEQ multiplex PCR; TCRdb's copy has only in-frame clones and leaves some out. The sample has about 700,000 clones, around an eighth seen once. These TCRs' antigens remain unknown. Material for sequencing was naive CD4+ T cells from blood. These receptors all stem from a man aged 18 to 29 with type 1 diabetes.

This chain joins TRBV6-5 and TRBJ2-1; weak D call: TRBD1 (6 bases). In germline, CDR1 is MNHEY, CDR2 SVGAGI. V dropped 9 bases and J dropped 6 bases, with 12 bases sitting between them. This CDR3 contains 12 residues. The CDR3 sequence is CASQGSANEQFF. DNA for the CDR3: TGTGCCAGTCAGGGGAGTGCCAATGAGCAGTTCTTC.

This clone showed up just a few times. This chain connects TRBV27 to TRBJ1-2; unclear D gene. The CDR3 is made up of 14 amino acids. The germline V gene encodes CDR1 MNHEY and CDR2 SMNVEV (reference sequence). The ends were cut back, 5 bases at V and 2 bases at J, with 12 bases in the middle. CDR3 bases: TGTGCCAGCAGTCCCCTCGGGCTGAACTATGGCTACACCTTC. It translates to CASSPLGLNYGYTF.

This clone was counted between two and nine times. The chain has TRBV19 and TRBJ2-1; D is unclear. The length of the CDR3 is 14 residues. Germline V gene lookup returns CDR1 LNHDA and CDR2 SQIVND (reference sequence). V was pared by 5 bases and J by 6 bases, with 14 bases between. In DNA form, the CDR3 reads TGTGCCAGTAGTCCAGGTATAGGTACCAATGAGCAGTTCTTC. Amino acids: CASSPGIGTNEQFF.

The gene calls are TRBV30 and TRBJ2-3; TRBD2 is a possible D gene (5 bases). The CDR3 spans 14 residues. Germline assignment: CDR1 GTSNPN and CDR2 SVGIG (reference sequence). CDR3 in DNA: TGTGGCCTCGGAGCAAGCGGCGAATGGTATACGCAGTATTTT. Protein product: CGLGASGEWYTQYF.

A few counts support this clone. The chain is built from TRBV5-4 and TRBJ2-3; 8 bases fit TRBD2. V dropped 6 bases and J dropped 6; count of bases not matched to a gene: 0. The germline V gene has CDR1 SGHNT and CDR2 YYREEE (reference sequence). The CDR3 has 11 amino acids. The CDR3 bases are TGTGCCAGCAAGCGGGGGGATACGCAGTATTTT. Protein sequence: CASKRGDTQYF.

The chain's CDR3 is CASSQVILRTGKGTEAFF. The CDR3 bases are TGCGCCAGCAGCCAAGTTATCCTGCGGACAGGGAAGGGGACTGAAGCTTTCTTT. The chain recombines TRBV4-1 with TRBJ1-1; 8 bases map to TRBD1. The CDR3 spans 18 residues. The germline V gene encodes CDR1 MGHRA and CDR2 YSYEKL. V was clipped by 1 base and J by 5 bases; unmatched bases: 15.

This clone was seen a few times. The chain is built from TRBV6-1 and TRBJ1-5; the D gene is possibly TRBD1 (5 bases). Germline CDR1 reads MNHNS; CDR2 reads SASEGT. The CDR3 covers 17 residues. V was shortened by 2 bases and J by 4 bases, with 18 bases between the two germline ends. This CDR3 is CASSELLPGPPNQPQHF. The CDR3 bases are TGTGCCAGCAGTGAACTCCTCCCGGGACCTCCAAATCAGCCCCAGCATTTT.

This clone was counted between two and nine times. The CDR3 region is CASSEVTEETQYF. CDR3 nucleotide sequence: TGTGCCAGCAGTGAAGTGACAGAAGAGACCCAGTACTTC. This chain joins TRBV2 and TRBJ2-5, with D perhaps TRBD1 (5 bases). The CDR3 extends over 13 amino acids. Trimming removed 1 base at V and 3 bases at J, with 6 bases between. CDR1 SNHLY and CDR2 FYNNEI come from the germline V gene.

A remark on this clone: The same CDR3 can be traced to other DNA sequences in this sample. The rearrangement uses TRBV5-6 and TRBJ2-1; D unclear. The CDR3 is 12 residues long. Germline V gene data show CDR1 as SGHDT and CDR2 as YYEEEE. The V and J ends lost 0 bases and 10 bases respectively, with 8 bases between them. The CDR3 here is CASSLVDGEQFF. As DNA, the CDR3 is TGTGCCAGCAGCTTGGTTGACGGGGAGCAGTTCTTC.

This clone was detected only a few times. The chain is built from TRBV29-1 and TRBJ2-7, with a tentative D call TRBD2 (5 bases). CDR1 SQVTM and CDR2 ANQGSEA come from the germline V gene. The ends were cut back, 3 bases at V and 2 bases at J, with 5 bases in the middle. There are 11 residues in the CDR3. CDR3: CSVDGAYEQYF. CDR3 in DNA: TGCAGCGTTGACGGGGCCTACGAGCAGTACTTC.

The rearrangement uses TRBV2 and TRBJ2-7; D not certain. Trimming cost V 7 bases and J 1 base, with 11 bases left between them. Germline V gene lookup returns CDR1 SNHLY and CDR2 FYNNEI. There are 13 residues in the CDR3. CDR3 sequence reads: CASTWAESYEQYF. The CDR3 DNA sequence: TGTGCCAGCACTTGGGCGGAATCCTACGAGCAGTACTTC.

This clone was recorded a few times. This sequence joins TRBV29-1 and TRBJ1-5; no firm D call. V lost 4 bases and J lost 0, with 7 bases in between. Germline CDR1 is SQVTM and CDR2 is ANQGSEA. The CDR3 runs to 13 residues. The CDR3 loop reads CSVVQDSNQPQHF. The CDR3, as DNA: TGCAGCGTTGTACAAGATAGCAATCAGCCCCAGCATTTT. Using reference TRBV29-1 and TRBJ1-5 for the parts outside the CDR3, the full variable domain is SAVISQKPSRDICQRGTSLTIQCQVDSQVTMMFWYRQQPGQSLTLIATANQGSEATYESGFVIDKFPISRPNLTFSTLTVSNMSPEDSSIYLCSVVQDSNQPQHFGDGTRLSIL.

In this sample, this clone turned up a few times. The gene calls are TRBV6-1 and TRBJ2-2, with 7 nucleotides matching TRBD1. Germline CDR1 is MNHNS and CDR2 is SASEGT. The CDR3 contains 15 residues. Germline trimming cut 5 bases from V and 0 bases from J; bases unmatched to any gene: 3. The CDR3 protein is CASSPGQSNTGELFF. The DNA for the CDR3 is TGTGCCAGCAGTCCGGGACAGTCGAACACCGGGGAGCTGTTTTTT.

This clone was seen only a few times. The V gene is TRBV29-1, the J gene TRBJ1-1; no clear D gene. The germline V and J ends were trimmed by 0 bases and 0 bases, with 14 bases remaining between them. The CDR3 length is 16 residues. The V gene's germline CDR1 is SQVTM and CDR2 ANQGSEA. The CDR3 reads CSVEDRPGNMNTEAFF. CDR3 coding DNA: TGCAGCGTTGAAGATCGTCCGGGGAATATGAACACTGAAGCTTTCTTT.

A few counts support this clone. This sequence joins TRBV29-1 and TRBJ2-3; possibly TRBD2 for D (6 bases). Trimming left V 6 bases short and J 0 bases short, with 13 bases between. The length of the CDR3 is 14 residues. Germline V gene data show CDR1 as SQVTM and CDR2 as ANQGSEA. CDR3 region: CSVRLGTSTDTQYF. The DNA of the CDR3 is TGCAGCGTCAGACTGGGGACTAGCACAGATACGCAGTATTTT.

This clone has more than one count but fewer than ten. The chain carries TRBV30 and TRBJ2-7; the D call may be TRBD1 or TRBD2 (5 bases each). Trimming stripped 0 bases from V and 0 bases from J, with 9 bases between. Germline CDR1 and CDR2: GTSNPN and SVGIG (reference sequence). The CDR3 loop spans 14 amino acids. Written as DNA, the CDR3 is TGTGCCTGGAGTGTAAACGGGGCCTCCTACGAGCAGTACTTC. Protein sequence: CAWSVNGASYEQYF.

The chain carries TRBV6-1 and TRBJ2-3; no definite D call. The CDR3 has 13 residues. Trimming removed 7 bases from V and 0 bases from J, with 8 bases in between. CDR1 MNHNS and CDR2 SASEGT come from the germline V gene. CDR3 sequence reads: CASTTPSTDTQYF. The CDR3 DNA is TGTGCCAGCACCACCCCAAGCACAGATACGCAGTATTTT.

The CDR3, as DNA: TGCAGCGTGACGACCCTATCAGGGGGCAATCAGCCCCAGCATTTT. The encoded protein is CSVTTLSGGNQPQHF. The chain recombines TRBV29-1 with TRBJ1-5; possibly TRBD1 for D (6 bases). From germline, CDR1 is SQVTM and CDR2 ANQGSEA. The CDR3 is made up of 15 amino acids. V dropped 6 bases and J dropped 2 bases, with 17 bases sitting between them. The whole variable domain, remainder taken from reference TRBV29-1 and TRBJ1-5, is SAVISQKPSRDICQRGTSLTIQCQVDSQVTMMFWYRQQPGQSLTLIATANQGSEATYESGFVIDKFPISRPNLTFSTLTVSNMSPEDSSIYLCSVTTLSGGNQPQHFGDGTRLSIL.

This clone appeared a few times. The chain couples TRBV6-1 to TRBJ2-7; D perhaps matches TRBD2 (6 bases). Trimming pared 8 bases from V and 5 bases from J, leaving 13 bases between. This CDR3 is 12 amino acids long. Germline-derived CDR1 and CDR2 are MNHNS and SASEGT. CDR3 in DNA: TGTGCCAGCTTGGAGGGGCTCCACGAGCAGTACTTC. Translated: CASLEGLHEQYF.

This clone was counted only a few times. This chain joins TRBV7-9 and TRBJ2-5, with 9 bases matching TRBD2. Per the germline V gene, CDR1 is SEHNR and CDR2 is FQNEAQ (reference sequence). The CDR3 runs 15 residues. Germline trimming cut 5 bases from V and 1 base from J; bases unmatched to any gene: 5. The CDR3 DNA reads as TGTGCCAGCAGCCTCCGACTAGCGGTCCAAGAGACCCAGTACTTC. This sequence encodes CASSLRLAVQETQYF.

V and J are TRBV7-6 and TRBJ1-1, with D tentatively TRBD1 (6 bases). Looked up from germline, CDR1 is SGHVS and CDR2 is FNYEAQ. The CDR3 sequence is 13 residues long. Trimming took 5 bases from V and 4 from J, leaving 11 bases between them. The CDR3 sequence is CASSATGSTEAFF. The CDR3 bases are TGTGCCAGCAGCGCTACAGGGTCCACTGAAGCTTTCTTT. Full variable domain (outside the CDR3, taken from reference TRBV7-6 and TRBJ1-1): GAGVSQSPRYKVTKRGQDVALRCDPISGHVSLYWYRQALGQGPEFLTYFNYEAQQDKSGLPNDRFSAERPEGSISTLTIQRTEQRDSAMYRCASSATGSTEAFFGQGTRLTVV.

The V gene is TRBV7-9, the J gene TRBJ1-2; D possibly corresponds to TRBD1 (5 bases). The germline V and J ends were trimmed by 3 bases and 9 bases, with 20 bases remaining between them. Germline V gene data show CDR1 as SEHNR and CDR2 as FQNEAQ (reference sequence). The CDR3 spans 15 residues. CDR3 in amino acids: CASSFGPQGNQSYTF. CDR3 DNA: TGTGCCAGCAGCTTTGGTCCTCAGGGCAACCAAAGCTACACCTTC.

The chain links TRBV27 to TRBJ1-5, with a tentative D call TRBD1 (5 bases). The CDR3 contains 14 residues. CDR1 MNHEY and CDR2 SMNVEV come from the germline V gene (reference sequence). V dropped 7 bases and J dropped 4 bases, with 14 bases sitting between them. In DNA form, the CDR3 reads TGTGCCAGCACCCCTCAGGGATTAAATCAGCCCCAGCATTTT. Protein: CASTPQGLNQPQHF.

This sequence joins TRBV2 and TRBJ2-5, with D perhaps TRBD2 (6 bases). Trimming pared 6 bases from V and 5 bases from J, leaving 13 bases between. The CDR3 extends over 13 amino acids. The germline gives CDR1 SNHLY, CDR2 FYNNEI. The CDR3 DNA sequence: TGTGCCAGCAGCTGGGGACTCGGGGAGACCCAGTACTTC. It yields the protein CASSWGLGETQYF.

The chain carries TRBV30 and TRBJ2-3; D remains unclear. V was trimmed by 3 bases and J by 2 bases, leaving 9 bases between them. CDR1 GTSNPN and CDR2 SVGIG come from the germline V gene (reference sequence). CDR3 length: 13 residues. The CDR3 is CAWRTPDTDTQYF. Written as DNA, the CDR3 is TGTGCCTGGAGGACCCCTGACACAGATACGCAGTATTTT.

J is TRBJ2-1 and V is TRBV6-5; 8 bases fit TRBD2. This CDR3 comprises 13 residues. Germline CDR1 is MNHEY and CDR2 is SVGAGI. With 6 bases clipped from V and 6 bases from J, the junction kept 4 bases outside the gene matches. The CDR3 nucleotides are TGTGCCAGCAGGGGACTAGTCTCCAATGAGCAGTTCTTC. It translates to CASRGLVSNEQFF.